This T cell receptor (beta chain) was documented in a study of OX40 agonist ivuxolimab in advanced cancers. Looking at the study overall: Previous treatment with anti-PD-1, anti-PD-L1 or anti-CTLA-4 therapy was allowed; less than 45% had received some.

Profiling relied on immunoSEQ multiplex PCR, and the TCRdb table lists in-frame clones only, not all of them. Here the sample spans tens of thousands of clones, roughly 89% being singletons. If patients had autoimmune disease history or systemic immunosuppression, they were excluded. Here the sequenced sample was CD4+ or CD8+ T cells sorted from blood, taken in a trial of the OX40 agonist ivuxolimab. This clonotype originated in an adult with an advanced solid tumor such as melanoma, head and neck, liver or kidney cancer.

Here the CDR3 DNA reads TGTGCCAGCTCACCTTCCGGGACAATTGAAGCTTTCTTT. Translating gives CASSPSGTIEAFF. The chain carries TRBV18 and TRBJ1-1, with D perhaps TRBD1 (6 bases). CDR1 KGHSH and CDR2 LQKENI come from the germline V gene. The V end was cut by 3 bases, the J end by 7 bases, with 12 bases between. The CDR3 totals 13 residues.